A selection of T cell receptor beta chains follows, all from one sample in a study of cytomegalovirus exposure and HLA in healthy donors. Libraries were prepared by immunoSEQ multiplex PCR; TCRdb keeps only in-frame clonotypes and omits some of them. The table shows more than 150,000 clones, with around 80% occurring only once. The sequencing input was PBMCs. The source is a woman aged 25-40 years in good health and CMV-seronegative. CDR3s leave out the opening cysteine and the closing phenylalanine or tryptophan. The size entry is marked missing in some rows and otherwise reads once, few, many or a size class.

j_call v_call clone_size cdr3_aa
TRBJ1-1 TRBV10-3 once AIGSGPEAF
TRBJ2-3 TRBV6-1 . ASSELGRSTDTQY
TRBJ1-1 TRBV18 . ASSLVGQLNTEAF
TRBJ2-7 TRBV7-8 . ASSLGGWDRGSYEQY
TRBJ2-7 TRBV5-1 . ASSAGTGVNEQY
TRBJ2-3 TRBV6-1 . ASSVLAGVQDTQY
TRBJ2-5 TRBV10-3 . AISGAGQETQY
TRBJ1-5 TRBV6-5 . ASSRQGRQPQH
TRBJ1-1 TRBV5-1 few ASSLVSTGGLNTEAF
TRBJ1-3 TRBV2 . ASSGLLGNTIY
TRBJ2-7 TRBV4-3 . ASSPSMPSGNEQY
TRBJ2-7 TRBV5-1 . ASRATGTGINEQY
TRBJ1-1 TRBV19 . ASSTDWTEAF
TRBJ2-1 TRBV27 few ASSSPGLVSSSYNEQF
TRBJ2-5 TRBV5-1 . ASRGRPGGETQY